Listed below are T cell receptor beta chains from one sample, sequenced in a study of metastatic and nonmetastatic thyroid tumors. With MiXCR, TCRdb called clones anew from the PCR reads. The sample has tens of thousands of clones; roughly 12% are singletons. The sequenced material came from blood. The receptors originated from a female donor with papillary thyroid cancer or a benign thyroid nodule (not recorded which). Some clones in this sample may be carry-over from other donors' samples. The CDR3 runs from the conserved cysteine through the conserved F or W. The D gene is left open where the match is weak. The size field reads once, few or many counts, or a class when the clone is expanded.

V gene,J gene,D gene,clone size,CDR3 protein,CDR3 DNA
TRBV5-1,TRBJ2-2,-,many,CASSVGPSDGGELFF,TGCGCCAGCAGCGTGGGACCGTCCGACGGCGGGGAGCTGTTTTTT
TRBV6-1,TRBJ2-7,TRBD1,many,CASSEAGTGAYEQYF,TGTGCCAGCAGTGAAGCAGGGACAGGGGCCTACGAGCAGTACTTC
TRBV9,TRBJ2-7,TRBD2,many,CASSVGLAGVRDEQYF,TGTGCCAGCAGCGTAGGACTAGCGGGAGTGAGGGACGAGCAGTACTTC
TRBV7-2,TRBJ2-5,-,many,CASSTQGGQQETQYF,TGTGCCAGCAGCACTCAGGGGGGACAGCAAGAGACCCAGTACTTC
TRBV30,TRBJ2-7,-,many,CAWSVPMSIVEQYF,TGTGCCTGGAGTGTCCCCATGAGCATAGTCGAGCAGTACTTC
TRBV6-1,TRBJ2-7,-,many,CASSPPSGSYEQYF,TGTGCCAGCAGTCCCCCAAGCGGCTCCTACGAGCAGTACTTC
TRBV4-1,TRBJ2-7,TRBD2,many,CASSQGLARLYEQYF,TGCGCCAGCAGCCAAGGACTAGCGCGTCTCTACGAGCAGTACTTC
TRBV20-1,TRBJ2-1,-,many,CSASSGSYNEQFF,TGCAGTGCTAGTAGTGGTTCCTACAATGAGCAGTTCTTC
TRBV27,TRBJ1-5,TRBD1,many,CASSLDRGGNQPQHF,TGTGCCAGCAGCCTGGACAGGGGAGGCAATCAGCCCCAGCATTTT
TRBV6-1,TRBJ2-7,-,many,CASRLTASSYEQYF,TGTGCCAGCAGACTGACAGCCAGCTCCTACGAGCAGTACTTC
TRBV28,TRBJ1-5,TRBD1,few,CASRWLVRGGYQPQHF,TGTGCCAGCAGGTGGTTGGTCAGGGGGGGTTATCAGCCCCAGCATTTT
TRBV28,TRBJ2-1,-,many,CASRLHIAREQFF,TGTGCCAGCAGGCTCCACATAGCACGAGAGCAGTTCTTC
TRBV28,TRBJ2-5,TRBD2,many,CASSLMTSEGETQYF,TGTGCCAGCAGTTTAATGACTAGCGAGGGGGAGACCCAGTACTTC
TRBV7-2,TRBJ2-1,TRBD2,many,CASSFGTSVDLQFF,TGTGCCAGCAGCTTCGGGACTAGCGTTGATCTGCAGTTCTTC